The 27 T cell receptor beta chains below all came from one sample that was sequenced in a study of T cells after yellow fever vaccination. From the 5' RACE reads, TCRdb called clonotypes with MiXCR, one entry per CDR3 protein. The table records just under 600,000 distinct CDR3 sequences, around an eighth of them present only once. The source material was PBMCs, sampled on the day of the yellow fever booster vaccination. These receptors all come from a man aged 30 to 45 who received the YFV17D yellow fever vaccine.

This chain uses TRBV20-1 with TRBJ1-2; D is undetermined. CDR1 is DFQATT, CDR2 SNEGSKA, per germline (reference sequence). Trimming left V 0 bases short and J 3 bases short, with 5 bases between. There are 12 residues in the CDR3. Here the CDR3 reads CSAREGYYGYTF. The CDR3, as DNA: TGCAGTGCTAGAGAAGGGTACTATGGCTACACCTTC.

CDR3 residues: CASSVAPGLAGGSYEQYF. In DNA form, the CDR3 reads TGTGCCAGCAGCGTAGCTCCAGGACTAGCGGGAGGGTCCTACGAGCAGTACTTC. The genes are TRBV9 and TRBJ2-7; TRBD2 matches 15 bases. The CDR3 has 18 residues. V was pared by 0 bases and J by 1 base, with 5 bases of the junction left unmatched. Germline V lookup: CDR1 SGDLS, CDR2 YYNGEE.

CDR3 in DNA: TGCAGCGTTGGGAAGGTGGGGGGAAAACTGTTTTTT. It specifies CSVGKVGGKLFF. This rearrangement joins TRBV29-1 to TRBJ1-4; perhaps TRBD1 as D (5 bases). The germline gives CDR1 SQVTM, CDR2 ANQGSEA. The V and J ends lost 4 bases and 10 bases respectively, with 13 bases between them. The CDR3 runs 12 residues.

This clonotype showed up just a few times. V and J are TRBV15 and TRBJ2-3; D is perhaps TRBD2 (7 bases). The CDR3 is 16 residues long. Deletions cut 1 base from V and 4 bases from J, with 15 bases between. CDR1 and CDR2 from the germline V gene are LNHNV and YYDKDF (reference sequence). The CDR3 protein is CATSRVAGAGADTQYF. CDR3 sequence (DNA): TGTGCCACCAGCAGAGTTGCGGGGGCGGGGGCAGATACGCAGTATTTT.

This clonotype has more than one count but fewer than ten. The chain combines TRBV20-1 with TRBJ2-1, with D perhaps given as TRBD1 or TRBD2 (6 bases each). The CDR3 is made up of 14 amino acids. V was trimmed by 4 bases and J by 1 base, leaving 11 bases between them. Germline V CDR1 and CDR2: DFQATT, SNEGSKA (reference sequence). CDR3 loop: CSAIRGGSYNEQFF. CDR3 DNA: TGCAGTGCTATCAGGGGAGGATCCTACAATGAGCAGTTCTTC.

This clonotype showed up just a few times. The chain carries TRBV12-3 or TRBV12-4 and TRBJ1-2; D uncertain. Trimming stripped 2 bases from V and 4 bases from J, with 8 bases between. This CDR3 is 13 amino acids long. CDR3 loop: CASSLSQIYGYTF. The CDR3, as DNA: TGTGCCAGCAGTTTAAGTCAGATCTATGGCTACACCTTC.

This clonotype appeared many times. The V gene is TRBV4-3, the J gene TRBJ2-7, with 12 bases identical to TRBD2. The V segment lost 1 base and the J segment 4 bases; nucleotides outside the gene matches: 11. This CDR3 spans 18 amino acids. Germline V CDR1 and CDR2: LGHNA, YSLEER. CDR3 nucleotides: TGCGCCAGCAGCCAAGGATATCGACTAGCGGGAGACGGGTACGAGCAGTACTTC. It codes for CASSQGYRLAGDGYEQYF.

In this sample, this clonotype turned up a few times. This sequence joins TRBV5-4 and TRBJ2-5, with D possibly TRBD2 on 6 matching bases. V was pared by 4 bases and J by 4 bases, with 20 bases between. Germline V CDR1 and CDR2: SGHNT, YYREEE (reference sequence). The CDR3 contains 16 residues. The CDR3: CASSPRPLPGRETQYF. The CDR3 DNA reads TGTGCCAGCAGCCCCCGACCTCTCCCCGGGAGAGAGACCCAGTACTTC.

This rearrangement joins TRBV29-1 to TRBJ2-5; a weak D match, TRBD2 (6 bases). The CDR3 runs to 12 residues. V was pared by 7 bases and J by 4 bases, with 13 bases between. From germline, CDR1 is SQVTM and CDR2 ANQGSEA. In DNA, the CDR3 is TGCAGCGCAGAGCTAGCGACAGAGACCCAGTACTTC. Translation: CSAELATETQYF.

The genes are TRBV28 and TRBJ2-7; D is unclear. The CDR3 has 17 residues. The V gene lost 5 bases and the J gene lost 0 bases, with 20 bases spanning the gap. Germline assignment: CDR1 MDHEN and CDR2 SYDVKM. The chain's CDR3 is CASSLSVGRTGSYEQYF. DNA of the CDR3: TGTGCCAGCAGTCTAAGTGTGGGCAGGACCGGCTCCTACGAGCAGTACTTC. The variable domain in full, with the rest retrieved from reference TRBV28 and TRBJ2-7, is DVKVTQSSRYLVKRTGEKVFLECVQDMDHENMFWYRQDPGLGLRLIYFSYDVKMKEKGDIPEGYSVSREKKERFSLILESASTNQTSMYLCASSLSVGRTGSYEQYFGPGTRLTVT.

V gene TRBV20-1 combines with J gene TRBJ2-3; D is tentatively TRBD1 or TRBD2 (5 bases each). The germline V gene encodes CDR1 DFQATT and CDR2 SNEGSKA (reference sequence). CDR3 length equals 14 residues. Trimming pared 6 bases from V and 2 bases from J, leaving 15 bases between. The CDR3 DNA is TGCAGTGCGAATAGAGGGACCTCCACAGATACGCAGTATTTT. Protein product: CSANRGTSTDTQYF.

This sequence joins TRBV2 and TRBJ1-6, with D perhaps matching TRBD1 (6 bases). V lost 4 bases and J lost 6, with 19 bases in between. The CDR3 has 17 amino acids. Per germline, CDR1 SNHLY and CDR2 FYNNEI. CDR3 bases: TGTGCCAGCAGTGTGGGGGACACCAGCGGGGTTAATTCACCCCTCCACTTT. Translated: CASSVGDTSGVNSPLHF.

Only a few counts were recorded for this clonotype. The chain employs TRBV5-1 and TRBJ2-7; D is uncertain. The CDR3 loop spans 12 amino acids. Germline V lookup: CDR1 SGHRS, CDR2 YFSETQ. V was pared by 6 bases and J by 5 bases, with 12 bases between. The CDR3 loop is CASTSPGHEQYF. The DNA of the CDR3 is TGCGCCAGCACCTCGCCCGGACACGAGCAGTACTTC.

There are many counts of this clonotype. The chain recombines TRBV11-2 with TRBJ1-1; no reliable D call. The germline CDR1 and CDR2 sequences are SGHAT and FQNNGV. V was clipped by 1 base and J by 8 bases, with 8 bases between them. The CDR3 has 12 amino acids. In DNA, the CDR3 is TGTGCCAGCAGCTTAGCTCAGCGAGAAGCTTTCTTT. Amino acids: CASSLAQREAFF.

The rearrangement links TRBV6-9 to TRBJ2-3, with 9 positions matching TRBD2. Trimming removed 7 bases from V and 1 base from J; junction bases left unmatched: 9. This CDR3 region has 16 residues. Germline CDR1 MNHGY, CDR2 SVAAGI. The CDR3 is CASIRLEREGTDTQYF. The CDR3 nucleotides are TGTGCCAGCATAAGACTGGAGCGGGAGGGCACAGATACGCAGTATTTT.

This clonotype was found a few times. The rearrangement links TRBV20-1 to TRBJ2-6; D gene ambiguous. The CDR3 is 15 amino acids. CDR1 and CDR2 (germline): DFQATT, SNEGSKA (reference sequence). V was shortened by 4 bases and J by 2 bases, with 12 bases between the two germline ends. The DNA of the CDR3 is TGCAGTGCTATTGGATTTTATCCTGGGGCCAACGTCCTGACTTTC. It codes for CSAIGFYPGANVLTF.

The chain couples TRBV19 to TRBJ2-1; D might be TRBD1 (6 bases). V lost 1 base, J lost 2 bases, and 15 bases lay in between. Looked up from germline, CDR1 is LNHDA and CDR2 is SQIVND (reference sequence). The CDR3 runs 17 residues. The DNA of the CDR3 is TGTGCCAGTAGTATAGTCTCCGGGACAAACCCCTACAATGAGCAGTTCTTC. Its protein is CASSIVSGTNPYNEQFF.

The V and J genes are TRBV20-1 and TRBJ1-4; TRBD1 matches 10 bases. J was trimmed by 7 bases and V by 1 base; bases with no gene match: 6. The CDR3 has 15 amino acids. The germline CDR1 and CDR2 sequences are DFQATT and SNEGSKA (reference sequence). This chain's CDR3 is CSARARTGGSEKLFF. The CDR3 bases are TGCAGTGCTAGAGCCCGGACAGGGGGTAGTGAAAAACTGTTTTTT.

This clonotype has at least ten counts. CDR3 bases: TGTGCCAGCTCCCCCACCGGGACAGCCATAGAGGGAGAGCAGTACTTC. Protein product: CASSPTGTAIEGEQYF. The gene calls are TRBV18 and TRBJ2-7, with 7 bases aligning to TRBD1. CDR1 is KGHSH and CDR2 is LQKENI in the germline V gene. Trimming cost V 6 bases and J 7 bases; bases outside gene matches: 18. The CDR3 extends over 16 amino acids.

The CDR3 DNA reads as TGTGCCAGCAGTGCCGTTAGACAGAGTAAGACAGATACGCAGTATTTT. This sequence encodes CASSAVRQSKTDTQYF. The chain has TRBV25-1 and TRBJ2-3, with D possibly matching TRBD1 (5 bases). The CDR3 extends over 16 amino acids. CDR1 is MGHDK, CDR2 SYGVNS, per germline. V was shortened by 4 bases and J by 3 bases, with 17 bases between the two germline ends.

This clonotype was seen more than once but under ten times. CDR3 sequence: CASSPWVAGGKEQFF. The CDR3, as DNA: TGTGCCAGCAGTCCCTGGGTAGCGGGAGGGAAAGAGCAGTTCTTC. The chain couples TRBV12-3 or TRBV12-4 to TRBJ2-1; 11 bases map to TRBD2. The CDR3 is 15 amino acids. V lost 5 bases, J lost 10 bases, and 10 bases stayed unmatched.

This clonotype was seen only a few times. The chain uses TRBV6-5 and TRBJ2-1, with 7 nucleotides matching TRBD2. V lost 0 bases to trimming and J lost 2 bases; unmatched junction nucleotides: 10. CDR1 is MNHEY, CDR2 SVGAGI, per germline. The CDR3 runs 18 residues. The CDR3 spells CASSYSIGLADPYNEQFF. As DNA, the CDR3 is TGTGCCAGCAGTTACTCGATTGGTCTAGCGGACCCCTACAATGAGCAGTTCTTC.

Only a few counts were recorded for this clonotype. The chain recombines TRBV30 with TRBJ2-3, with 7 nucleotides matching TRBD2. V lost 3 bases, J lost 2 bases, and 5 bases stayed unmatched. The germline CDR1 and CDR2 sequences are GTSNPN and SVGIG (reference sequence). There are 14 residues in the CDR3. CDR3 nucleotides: TGTGCCTGGAGAGCGGGACGATACACAGATACGCAGTATTTT. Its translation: CAWRAGRYTDTQYF.

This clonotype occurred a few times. The CDR3 loop reads CASSPPQRESSDTQYF. The CDR3 bases are TGTGCCAGCAGCCCCCCACAGCGGGAGTCCTCAGATACGCAGTATTTT. The chain couples TRBV6-2 or TRBV6-3 to TRBJ2-3; 8 positions agree with TRBD2. Germline V gene sequence: CDR1 MNHEY, CDR2 SVGEGT. CDR3 length equals 16 residues. V shed 6 bases, J shed 4 bases, and the junction held 12 bases outside the gene matches.

The DNA of the CDR3 is TGCGCCAGCTATACTAGCGGGAGGAATAATGAGCAGTTCTTC. Translating gives CASYTSGRNNEQFF. The chain carries TRBV10-2 and TRBJ2-1, with 12 nucleotides matching TRBD2. The CDR3 covers 14 residues. Germline lookup yields CDR1 WSHSY and CDR2 SAAADI. Trimming at V came to 8 bases and at J to 7 bases, leaving 6 bases not matched to a gene.

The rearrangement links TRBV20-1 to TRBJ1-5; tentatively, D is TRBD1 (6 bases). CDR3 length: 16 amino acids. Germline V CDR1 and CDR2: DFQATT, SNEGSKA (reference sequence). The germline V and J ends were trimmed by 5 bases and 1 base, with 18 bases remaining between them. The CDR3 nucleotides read TGCAGTGCTCCTATGAGGGCACAGGGAAGCAATCAGCCCCAGCATTTT. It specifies CSAPMRAQGSNQPQHF.

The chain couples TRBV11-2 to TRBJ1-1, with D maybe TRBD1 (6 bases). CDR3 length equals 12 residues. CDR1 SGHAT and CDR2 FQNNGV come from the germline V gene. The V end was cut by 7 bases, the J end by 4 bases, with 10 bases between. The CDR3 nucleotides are TGTGCCAGCAATGACAGGACCACTGAAGCTTTCTTT. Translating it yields CASNDRTTEAFF.